This T cell receptor (beta chain) was retrieved from a study of T cell responses to AZD1222 COVID-19 vaccine. Overall study findings and caveats: Most donors were white British, females outnumbered males, and clonal diversity was possibly underestimated. Spike was spanned by vaccine-associated CD4 TCRs, which were dominant at 160-218 and 743-854. Only six AZD1222 recipients tested seropositive at baseline.

CDR3 size: 13 residues. V lost 5 bases, J lost 7 bases, and 9 bases lay in between. In germline, CDR1 is MNHEY, CDR2 SVGAGI. Only in-frame clones appear in the TCRdb table, and some are missing; sequencing was by immunoSEQ multiplex PCR. The table lists over 150,000 clones, about 88% of them singletons. In regard to this clone: Its antigen is not known.

V is TRBV6-5 and J is TRBJ1-6; unclear D gene. The receptor was isolated from an adult in good health. The sample in question was peripheral blood, obtained on day 0 of AZD1222 vaccination. CDR3 DNA: TGTGCCAGCAGTCTCCGAGGGAATTCACCCCTCCACTTT. This encodes CASSLRGNSPLHF.